The clone carrying this T cell receptor (beta chain) was seen just once. Its target is not known. The source of the sample is a study of OX40 agonist ivuxolimab in advanced cancers. Study context: An anti-OX40 (CD134) antibody with agonistic activity, ivuxolimab, was administered to patients. Recorded diagnoses for dose-escalation patients were hepatocellular carcinoma, melanoma, renal cell or head and neck cancer. Study-wide findings and caveats: Low normalized clonal expansion also occurred in some nonresponding patients.

Profiling relied on immunoSEQ multiplex PCR, and the TCRdb table lists in-frame clones only, not all of them. The table shows roughly 75,000 clones, with more than 75% occurring only once. Researchers took blood at baseline, on cycle 4 day 1, and on cycle 7 day 1. The CDR3 length is 15 residues. The V end was cut by 0 bases, the J end by 10 bases, with 17 bases between. Germline V gene sequence: CDR1 SGHRS, CDR2 YFSETQ. This clonotype originated in an adult with an advanced solid tumor such as melanoma, head and neck, liver or kidney cancer. The chain joins TRBV5-1 to TRBJ1-5; possibly TRBD1 for D (5 bases). The sequences come from CD4+ or CD8+ T cells sorted from blood, collected in a trial of the OX40 agonist ivuxolimab. CDR3: CASSLGRGLGNPQHF. The CDR3, as DNA: TGCGCCAGCAGCTTGGGAAGGGGCCTCGGTAATCCCCAGCATTTT.